Below, 29 T cell receptor beta chains from the same sample are listed, as sequenced in a study of blood T cells in healthy people across ages. A second PCR of 7 to 11 cycles used a sample-barcoded 5' primer and a J-beta primer mix. TCRdb processed the 5' RACE reads anew with MiXCR; each CDR3 protein has one entry. The sample gives 800,000 to 1,300,000 distinct CDR3 sequences, almost 25% of which show up once; approximately 0.7% is in the top ten. Separately, the same data were catalogued under a study of T cells of mothers and their children.

Sequencing was performed on blood. Every receptor here comes from a girl aged 2 to 10 in good health.

This clonotype was seen a handful of times. The chain employs TRBV12-3 or TRBV12-4 and TRBJ2-5; D gene ambiguous. Between the trimmed V and J ends, which lost 10 bases and 2 bases, there was a span of 8 bases. CDR3 length: 11 residues. The CDR3 here is CANICQETQYF. The DNA for the CDR3 is TGTGCCAACATTTGTCAAGAGACCCAGTACTTC.

This clonotype was recorded a few times. This chain joins TRBV12-3 or TRBV12-4 and TRBJ2-5; 7 bases map to TRBD1. The ends lost 3 bases at V and 2 bases at J; junction bases unmatched: 9. There are 16 residues in the CDR3. The CDR3 is CASSFSSMGQQETQYF. For the CDR3, the DNA is TGTGCCAGCAGTTTCTCCAGCATGGGACAGCAAGAGACCCAGTACTTC.

The table lists this clonotype with a few counts. This chain uses TRBV7-2 with TRBJ2-3; no reliable D call. CDR1 and CDR2 from the germline V gene are SGHTA and FQGNSA. Between the trimmed V and J ends, which lost 4 bases and 0 bases, there was a span of 14 bases. This CDR3 has 16 amino acids. The CDR3 reads CASSSPLGRSTDTQYF. CDR3 in DNA: TGTGCCAGCAGCTCCCCCTTAGGAAGAAGCACAGATACGCAGTATTTT.

This clonotype was recorded a few times. The V call is TRBV5-4, the J call TRBJ2-5, with 9 nucleotides matching TRBD1. The V gene's germline CDR1 is SGHNT and CDR2 YYREEE (reference sequence). V shed 1 base and J 5 bases; nucleotides not matched to a gene: 6. The CDR3 covers 15 residues. DNA of the CDR3: TGTGCCAGCAGCTTGTATCGGACAGGGGAGGAGACCCAGTACTTC. This gives the protein CASSLYRTGEETQYF. Combining the CDR3 with reference TRBV5-4 and TRBJ2-5 gives the whole variable domain ETGVTQSPTHLIKTRGQQVTLRCSSQSGHNTVSWYQQALGQGPQFIFQYYREEENGRGNFPPRFSGLQFPNYSSELNVNALELDDSALYLCASSLYRTGEETQYFGPGTRLLVL.

The genes are TRBV19 and TRBJ2-5; D may be TRBD1 (6 bases). There are 14 residues in the CDR3. Germline lookup yields CDR1 LNHDA and CDR2 SQIVND (reference sequence). V was pared by 8 bases and J by 0 bases, with 13 bases between. The CDR3 spells CASRIRDNQETQYF. The CDR3 coding sequence is TGTGCCAGTCGAATCCGGGACAACCAAGAGACCCAGTACTTC.

This sequence joins TRBV7-9 and TRBJ1-1; D not certain. The CDR3 covers 12 residues. V lost 5 bases and J lost 4, with 8 bases in between. Looked up from germline, CDR1 is SEHNR and CDR2 is FQNEAQ (reference sequence). DNA for the CDR3: TGTGCCAGCAGCCGAGACCTCACTGAAGCTTTCTTT. Protein sequence: CASSRDLTEAFF.

The chain couples TRBV7-2 to TRBJ2-1; 9 bases align to TRBD2. From germline, CDR1 is SGHTA and CDR2 FQGNSA. V gave up 5 bases and J gave up 2 bases; unmatched junction bases: 4. The CDR3 covers 15 residues. As DNA, the CDR3 is TGTGCCAGCAGCCCCACTAGCGGGCCCTACAATGAGCAGTTCTTC. This encodes CASSPTSGPYNEQFF.

The chain recombines TRBV2 with TRBJ2-5, with D possibly being TRBD2 (5 bases). The closer fit of TRBJ2-1 to the DNA end suggests the J call may be wrong. The CDR3 length is 17 residues. Germline V gene data show CDR1 as SNHLY and CDR2 as FYNNEI. The CDR3 sequence is CASSEDLALGRVAEQFF. CDR3 coding DNA: TGTGCCAGCAGTGAAGACCTAGCATTAGGACGGGTCGCTGAGCAGTTCTTC.

The chain carries TRBV5-1 and TRBJ2-2; 15 bases are shared with TRBD2. CDR1 SGHRS and CDR2 YFSETQ come from the germline V gene. The V and J ends lost 7 bases and 3 bases, in that order; junction bases with no gene match: 4. CDR3 size: 16 residues. CDR3 nucleotide sequence: TGCGCCAGCGGACTAGCGGGAGGGCTGGACACCGGGGAGCTGTTTTTT. Amino acids: CASGLAGGLDTGELFF.

The J gene is TRBJ2-3, the V gene TRBV5-5, with 7 bases aligning to TRBD2. The CDR3 runs to 14 residues. Germline V gene sequence: CDR1 SGHKS, CDR2 YYEKEE (reference sequence). J lost 5 bases, V lost 2 bases, and 5 bases had no gene match. The CDR3 sequence is CASSLGTNLDTQYF. In nucleotides, the CDR3 is TGTGCCAGCAGCTTAGGGACTAACCTAGATACGCAGTATTTT.

The J gene is TRBJ2-7, the V gene TRBV6-5; the D is unclear. CDR1 and CDR2 (germline): MNHEY, SVGAGI. This CDR3 has 13 amino acids. Trimming removed 2 bases from V and 0 bases from J, with 5 bases in between. The CDR3 sequence: CASSYQNSYEQYF. Written as DNA, the CDR3 is TGTGCCAGCAGTTACCAGAACTCCTACGAGCAGTACTTC.

This clonotype was seen many times. V gene TRBV7-3 combines with J gene TRBJ2-1; possible D gene TRBD2, 6 bases. V was clipped by 5 bases and J by 0 bases, with 8 bases between them. The CDR3 contains 14 residues. Germline-derived CDR1 and CDR2 are SGHTA and FQGTGA. CDR3 nucleotides: TGTGCCAGCAGCGGGACTTCCTCCTACAATGAGCAGTTCTTC. It translates to CASSGTSSYNEQFF. Full variable domain (missing parts from reference TRBV7-3 and TRBJ2-1): GAGVSQTPSNKVTEKGKYVELRCDPISGHTALYWYRQSLGQGPEFLIYFQGTGAADDSGLPNDRFFAVRPEGSVSTLKIQRTERGDSAVYLCASSGTSSYNEQFFGPGTRLTVL.

This clonotype was counted between two and nine times. The CDR3: CASSIGFGTEETQYF. CDR3 bases: TGTGCCAGTAGTATAGGTTTTGGGACAGAAGAGACCCAGTACTTC. The J gene is TRBJ2-5, the V gene TRBV19; 7 bases agree with TRBD1. The CDR3 has 15 amino acids. The J segment lost 3 bases and the V segment lost 1 base, leaving 5 bases of the junction unmatched. Germline loops: CDR1 LNHDA, CDR2 SQIVND (reference sequence).

About this clonotype: The CDR3 end shows no conserved phenylalanine or tryptophan, and so a read error is likely. The J gene is TRBJ2-3, the V gene TRBV10-3, with 10 bases fitting TRBD2. The CDR3 covers 16 residues. J was trimmed by 2 bases and V by 2 bases; bases with no gene match: 4. Germline values: CDR1 ENHRY, CDR2 SYGVKD. This chain's CDR3 is CAISERTSGNTDTQYC. CDR3 coding DNA: TGTGCCATCAGTGAGCGGACTAGCGGAAACACAGATACGCAGTATTGT.

The genes are TRBV5-1 and TRBJ2-4, with 7 positions matching TRBD1. From germline, CDR1 is SGHRS and CDR2 YFSETQ. The J segment lost 6 bases and the V segment lost 0 bases, leaving 3 bases of the junction unmatched. This CDR3 has 14 residues. The CDR3, as DNA: TGCGCCAGCAGCTTGGAGTCAGGGGGAAACATTCAGTACTTC. Encoded protein: CASSLESGGNIQYF.

This chain uses TRBV20-1 with TRBJ2-2, with 7 bases that match TRBD2. Trimming cost V 6 bases and J 1 base; bases outside gene matches: 5. Germline CDR1 reads DFQATT; CDR2 reads SNEGSKA (reference sequence). The CDR3 is 14 amino acids. The CDR3 region has the DNA TGCAGTGCCCCGACTAGCCTGAACACCGGGGAGCTGTTTTTT. As protein: CSAPTSLNTGELFF.

The CDR3 coding sequence is TGTGCCAGCAGCACCGCCCGGGACAGGGGTCAGGATACGCAGTATTTT. Residues: CASSTARDRGQDTQYF. The chain is built from TRBV6-5 and TRBJ2-3, with TRBD1 identical over 10 bases. The V gene's germline CDR1 is MNHEY and CDR2 SVGAGI. V shed 6 bases, J shed 6 bases, and the junction held 12 bases outside the gene matches. The CDR3 consists of 16 residues.

The chain recombines TRBV7-2 with TRBJ2-1; the D gene is possibly TRBD2 (5 bases). The CDR3 consists of 15 residues. The germline CDR1 and CDR2 sequences are SGHTA and FQGNSA. V was trimmed by 6 bases and J by 0 bases, leaving 12 bases between them. CDR3 protein: CASRAERISYNEQFF. The CDR3 DNA follows: TGTGCCAGCAGAGCCGAGCGGATCTCCTACAATGAGCAGTTCTTC. The whole variable domain, remainder taken from reference TRBV7-2 and TRBJ2-1, is GAGVSQSPSNKVTEKGKDVELRCDPISGHTALYWYRQSLGQGLEFLIYFQGNSAPDKSGLPSDRFSAERTGGSVSTLTIQRTQQEDSAVYLCASRAERISYNEQFFGPGTRLTVL.

Only a few counts were recorded for this clonotype. The chain carries TRBV29-1 and TRBJ1-2; maybe TRBD1 (6 bases). The CDR3 covers 16 residues. Germline loops: CDR1 SQVTM, CDR2 ANQGSEA. Trimming shortened V by 3 bases and J by 4 bases, and 21 bases separated the two germline ends. In DNA form, the CDR3 reads TGCAGCGTTGATTCAGGGGCCCTGTTTCACACCTATGGCTACACCTTC. Translation: CSVDSGALFHTYGYTF. Full variable domain (missing parts from reference TRBV29-1 and TRBJ1-2): SAVISQKPSRDICQRGTSLTIQCQVDSQVTMMFWYRQQPGQSLTLIATANQGSEATYESGFVIDKFPISRPNLTFSTLTVSNMSPEDSSIYLCSVDSGALFHTYGYTFGSGTRLTVV.

The genes are TRBV9 and TRBJ2-5, with 7 bases fitting TRBD2. TRBJ2-1 matches the DNA end more closely, so the J call is doubtful. The CDR3 runs 15 residues. Germline CDR1 is SGDLS and CDR2 is YYNGEE. CDR3 amino acids: CASSVGTSRGDEQFF. DNA of the CDR3: TGTGCCAGCAGCGTAGGGACTTCCCGGGGGGATGAGCAGTTCTTC.

This clonotype was picked up a small number of times. Mismatch with germline at one junction end may stem from a read error. V usage is TRBV25-1 and J usage is TRBJ1-5; D gene uncertain. The length of the CDR3 is 14 residues. CDR1 MGHDK and CDR2 SYGVNS come from the germline V gene. In nucleotides, the CDR3 is TGTGCCGGCAGCCACCCCGAGGATTCTCAGCCCCAGCATTTT. Encoded protein: CAGSHPEDSQPQHF.

This clonotype was detected a few times. This chain joins TRBV4-1 and TRBJ2-4; maybe TRBD2 (6 bases). Germline lookup yields CDR1 MGHRA and CDR2 YSYEKL. The CDR3 contains 14 residues. V was shortened by 8 bases and J by 6 bases, with 17 bases between the two germline ends. The CDR3 coding sequence is TGCGCCAGCCGGGAGACGGGACTTTCAAACATTCAGTACTTC. Translating gives CASRETGLSNIQYF.

The chain recombines TRBV7-9 with TRBJ1-2; 7 nucleotides agree with TRBD1. Germline V lookup: CDR1 SEHNR, CDR2 FQNEAQ (reference sequence). J was trimmed by 3 bases and V by 3 bases; bases with no gene match: 1. This CDR3 comprises 13 residues. CDR3 DNA sequence: TGTGCCAGCAGCTTTCAGGGGGACTATGGCTACACCTTC. It translates to CASSFQGDYGYTF.

V usage is TRBV7-9 and J usage is TRBJ1-5; D is undetermined. The CDR3 extends over 12 amino acids. Deletions cut 5 bases from V and 6 bases from J, with 8 bases between. CDR1 is SEHNR and CDR2 is FQNEAQ in the germline V gene (reference sequence). CDR3 protein: CASSPDFQPQHF. The DNA of the CDR3 is TGTGCCAGCAGCCCCGATTTTCAGCCCCAGCATTTT.

The rearrangement links TRBV27 to TRBJ2-2; 7 nucleotides line up with TRBD2. Unmatched junction bases numbered 13, after V lost 9 bases and J lost 3 bases. The germline gives CDR1 MNHEY, CDR2 SMNVEV (reference sequence). The CDR3 extends over 16 amino acids. CDR3 sequence reads: CASGEGLRIDTGELFF. The DNA of the CDR3 is TGTGCCAGTGGGGAGGGGTTGAGGATAGACACCGGGGAGCTGTTTTTT.

V and J are TRBV28 and TRBJ2-1; TRBD2 matches at 8 bases. The CDR3 consists of 16 residues. CDR1 MDHEN and CDR2 SYDVKM come from the germline V gene. The ends lost 5 bases at V and 2 bases at J; junction bases unmatched: 8. CDR3 coding DNA: TGTGCCAGCAGTCAAACTAGCGGATCTCCCTACAATGAGCAGTTCTTC. It translates to CASSQTSGSPYNEQFF.

This clonotype has only a few counts. J is TRBJ1-1 and V is TRBV12-3 or TRBV12-4, with unresolved D. The CDR3 totals 11 residues. Trimming left V 3 bases short and J 10 bases short, with 9 bases between. The CDR3 region has the DNA TGTGCCAGCAGTTTTCGGGTTACAGCTTTCTTT. Its protein is CASSFRVTAFF.

This clonotype came up a few times. The genes are TRBV6-5 and TRBJ1-2, with D perhaps matching TRBD1 (6 bases). CDR3 length equals 16 residues. Trimming cost V 6 bases and J 6 bases, with 23 bases left between them. Per the germline V gene, CDR1 is MNHEY and CDR2 is SVGAGI. DNA of the CDR3: TGTGCCAGCAGCCGAGGCCGACTGGGGGGGGCCAATGGCTACACCTTC. Encoded protein: CASSRGRLGGANGYTF.

This chain joins TRBV7-2 and TRBJ2-3; D tentatively fits TRBD1 or TRBD2 (6 bases each). CDR1 and CDR2 (germline): SGHTA, FQGNSA. Trimming removed 5 bases from V and 6 bases from J, with 18 bases in between. This CDR3 contains 15 residues. The CDR3 DNA is TGTGCCAGCAGCCAGCAGGAGGGGGGCGGGGATACGCAGTATTTT. It encodes CASSQQEGGGDTQYF. The full variable domain, rest sourced from reference TRBV7-2 and TRBJ2-3, is GAGVSQSPSNKVTEKGKDVELRCDPISGHTALYWYRQSLGQGLEFLIYFQGNSAPDKSGLPSDRFSAERTGGSVSTLTIQRTQQEDSAVYLCASSQQEGGGDTQYFGPGTRLTVL.